This is a list of T cell receptor beta chains from one sample in a study of T cells in Graves' hyperthyroidism and ophthalmopathy. TCRdb re-called the multiplex PCR reads with MiXCR, one entry per CDR3 protein. The sample includes approximately 360,000 distinct CDR3 sequences, 15% to 19% of them seen just once. Material for sequencing was blood. The source is a woman between 18 and 29 years old with Graves' hyperthyroidism that later progressed to Graves' ophthalmopathy. Both conserved end residues are trimmed from each CDR3.

J gene | V gene | CDR3 protein
TRBJ2-7 | TRBV5-6 | ASSTGTGYSYEQY
TRBJ1-2 | TRBV2 | ASVGFGYT
TRBJ2-7 | TRBV7-8 | ASSLTGTETYEQY
TRBJ2-5 | TRBV6-1 | ASSKRTSVQETQY
TRBJ2-4 | TRBV28 | ASNGQNPLGTLAKNIQY
TRBJ2-1 | TRBV27 | ASRQAQGANEQF
TRBJ2-1 | TRBV20-1 | SARTAVGIGEQF
TRBJ2-1 | TRBV6-1 | ASSEPTSGSSYNEQF
TRBJ2-7 | TRBV2 | ASSDSTYEQY
TRBJ2-7 | TRBV20-1 | SARGGRLYEQY
TRBJ2-7 | TRBV2 | ASSVYEQY
TRBJ2-5 | TRBV12-3/TRBV12-4 | ASSLVGGLQETQY
TRBJ1-5 | TRBV28 | ASRSGTYQPQH
TRBJ2-7 | TRBV4-2 | ASSQDLRDRPLYEQY
TRBJ1-1 | TRBV6-1 | ASSQGVTPNGEAF
TRBJ2-7 | TRBV19 | ASSTGLAHSYEQY
TRBJ2-6 | TRBV20-1 | SAKHLGVSGANVLT
TRBJ2-2 | TRBV5-6 | ASSLGLADNTGELF
TRBJ2-1 | TRBV6-2/TRBV6-3 | ASMRRAYNEQF
TRBJ2-7 | TRBV28 | ASRSGGRYEQY
TRBJ1-2 | TRBV3-1 | ASSQRSPVTGGLDYGYT
TRBJ2-2 | TRBV6-5 | ASSYGRGLASTGELF
TRBJ2-1 | TRBV20-1 | SAGLAGGRNEQF